A selection of T cell receptor beta chains follows, all from one sample in a study of molecular identifiers for immune sequencing clone quantification. TCRdb ran MiXCR on the PCR reads and lists one entry per CDR3 protein. This table has 45,000 to 65,000 distinct CDR3 sequences, roughly 24% appearing once. The sample comprised naive CD8+ T cells from blood, with Jurkat cell RNA spiked in. The receptors were gathered from a human donor in good health. Some libraries in this study had Jurkat cell RNA spiked in. Both conserved end residues are part of each CDR3. A D gene is named only where the DNA matches it firmly. The size of a clone is reported for some rows only, either as once, few or many, or as a class for expanded clones.

DNA	CDR3	D	size	V	J
TGCGCCAGCAGCCCGGGACAGGGGTTGAAGGGCTACACCTTC	CASSPGQGLKGYTF	TRBD1	many	TRBV4-1	TRBJ1-2
TGTGCCCGCAGCTTAGCGTGGCACCAGGGGGCTGGCGAGCGAGAGACCCGGTACTTC	CARSLAWHQGAGERETRYF	TRBD1	NA	TRBV7-9	TRBJ2-5
TGTGCCAGCAGCGCCGGGACAGGGGGTTTTGAAGCTTTCTTT	CASSAGTGGFEAFF	TRBD1	few	TRBV11-1	TRBJ1-1
TGTGCCAGCAGTCCAGGCCCAGGAGACACTGAAGCTTTCTTT	CASSPGPGDTEAFF	NA	many	TRBV2	TRBJ1-1
TGTGCCAGCAGTCGGACTTTTCAAGAGACCCAGTACTTC	CASSRTFQETQYF	NA	NA	TRBV12-3/TRBV12-4	TRBJ2-5
TGTGCCAGCAGCCTGGGACAATTCTACGAGCAGTACTTC	CASSLGQFYEQYF	NA	many	TRBV27	TRBJ2-7
TGCGCCAGCAAGGGCGGGGTTTCAAGTCATGGCTACACCTTC	CASKGGVSSHGYTF	NA	many	TRBV23-1	TRBJ1-2
TGTGCCAGCAGCCCTGAGCCCGGGACAGTAGGCTACGAGCAGTACTTC	CASSPEPGTVGYEQYF	TRBD1	many	TRBV7-9	TRBJ2-7
TGCGCCAGCAGCCAAGACGAGGGACACGGCTACGAGCAGTACTTC	CASSQDEGHGYEQYF	NA	NA	TRBV4-3	TRBJ2-7
TGCAGTGCTAGACAATCCGGGACAGGGCCAGATACGCAGTATTTT	CSARQSGTGPDTQYF	TRBD1	many	TRBV20-1	TRBJ2-3
TGTGCCAGCAGTTTGGCAGGGTCTGAAGAGACCCAGTACTTC	CASSLAGSEETQYF	NA	many	TRBV12-3/TRBV12-4	TRBJ2-5
TGTGCCAGCAGCCTACTGGCTAGCGGAAGCGGCACAGATACGCAGTATTTT	CASSLLASGSGTDTQYF	TRBD2	many	TRBV6-5	TRBJ2-3
TGTGCCAGCAGTTCCGGGACAGGGGGGGGTCAGCCCCAGCATTTT	CASSSGTGGGQPQHF	TRBD1	many	TRBV12-3/TRBV12-4	TRBJ1-5
TGCGCCAGCAGCGGGGACCTTTATAAGAAGCAATACTTC	CASSGDLYKKQYF	NA	NA	TRBV10-2	TRBJ2-7
TGTGCCAGCAGCCAAGCAGCCGGGTTCGACGAGCAGTACTTC	CASSQAAGFDEQYF	NA	many	TRBV14	TRBJ2-7
TGTGCCAGCAGCTCGTACTATGGGCTCCGTGGGACAGATACGCAGTATTTT	CASSSYYGLRGTDTQYF	NA	NA	TRBV7-2	TRBJ2-3
TGTGCCAGCGGCCCACAGGGGGTCACAGATACGCAGTATTTT	CASGPQGVTDTQYF	TRBD1	few	TRBV7-6	TRBJ2-3
TGTGCCAGCAGCCGGACTAGCGGTAACACCGGGGAGCTGTTTTTT	CASSRTSGNTGELFF	TRBD2	NA	TRBV6-5	TRBJ2-2
TGTGCCAGCAGCTTAGGATTAGGACAGGCTGGCTACGAGCAGTACTTC	CASSLGLGQAGYEQYF	TRBD1	many	TRBV7-9	TRBJ2-7
TGTGCCAGCAGTTTATTCTCGGCGGGGGGGAAAGAGACCCAGTACTTC	CASSLFSAGGKETQYF	TRBD2	NA	TRBV27	TRBJ2-5
TGTGCCAGCAGCCCAGGGGACCATGGGCCCAACAATGAGCAGTTCTTC	CASSPGDHGPNNEQFF	NA	once	TRBV7-2	TRBJ2-1
TGTGCCAGCACCCACTTACAGAATTCTTACTCTGGGGCCAACGTCCTGACTTTC	CASTHLQNSYSGANVLTF	NA	NA	TRBV12-3/TRBV12-4	TRBJ2-6
TGTGCCAGCAGTTTATTGGTACCCAGCGGGATAACAGATACGCAGTATTTT	CASSLLVPSGITDTQYF	TRBD2	many	TRBV27	TRBJ2-3
TGCGCCAGCAGCCAAGATAAGGCGACAGATACGCAGTATTTT	CASSQDKATDTQYF	NA	many	TRBV4-1	TRBJ2-3
TGTGCCAGCAGTTACTCGGTGGGGGGTTACAATGAGCAGTTCTTC	CASSYSVGGYNEQFF	NA	few	TRBV6-5	TRBJ2-1
TGCGCCAACAGCCAACCCCCCACTGAAGCTTTCTTT	CANSQPPTEAFF	NA	few	TRBV4-1	TRBJ1-1
TGTGCCAGCAGTCCTACTGGCGCAGATACGCAGTATTTT	CASSPTGADTQYF	NA	NA	TRBV6-2/TRBV6-3	TRBJ2-3
TGTGCCAGCAGCCCATCTTCGGGCCTCGGCTCCCAAGAGACCCAGTACTTC	CASSPSSGLGSQETQYF	NA	few	TRBV11-2	TRBJ2-5
TGCAGTGCTCCTAAGGGGGGGGCCGACACGCAGTATTTT	CSAPKGGADTQYF	NA	few	TRBV20-1	TRBJ2-3
TGTGCCAGCAGTCCCTCGTACCCAGGGGGAGCCGGGGAGCTGTTTTTT	CASSPSYPGGAGELFF	TRBD1	many	TRBV12-3/TRBV12-4	TRBJ2-2
TGTGCCAGCAGCCCGTTACTAGGCAAGGTCGGGGAGCTGTTTTTT	CASSPLLGKVGELFF	NA	many	TRBV7-2	TRBJ2-2
TGTGCCAGTAGCAGCCAACTAGACACTGAAGCTTTCTTT	CASSSQLDTEAFF	NA	many	TRBV19	TRBJ1-1
TGTGCCAGCAGCTTGGAGGCAAACACCATATATTTT	CASSLEANTIYF	NA	many	TRBV13	TRBJ1-3
TGTGCCAGCCAGGGGGCCGAGCAGTACTTC	CASQGAEQYF	TRBD1	NA	TRBV6-2/TRBV6-3	TRBJ2-7
TGTGCCTGGATACGGGCGGATGAAAGACTGTTTTTT	CAWIRADERLFF	NA	many	TRBV30	TRBJ1-4
TGTGCCTGGAAGGAGGAGGGGAGCACAGATACGCAGTATTTT	CAWKEEGSTDTQYF	NA	many	TRBV30	TRBJ2-3
TGTGCCGGGGGGCGGACAGCGAACACTGAAGCTTTCTTT	CAGGRTANTEAFF	NA	NA	TRBV30	TRBJ1-1